This is a list of T cell receptor beta chains from one sample in a study of blood T cell repertoires in COVID-19. Produced via immunoSEQ multiplex PCR; TCRdb's table is partial and in-frame only. The sample carries roughly 200,000 clones, around 85% recorded once. Sequencing was performed on peripheral blood. Receptors were obtained from a person aged 65-85 years with COVID-19, enrolled during active disease. The CDR3 runs from the conserved cysteine through the conserved F or W. D genes are given only for firm matches. Size values are once, few and many counts, or a class for expanded clones, and some rows have none.

TRBV2,TRBD1,TRBJ1-2,NA,CASSINREGTGTYGYTF,TGTGCCAGCAGCATTAACAGAGAAGGGACAGGGACCTATGGCTACACCTTC
TRBV9,TRBD2,TRBJ2-7,few,CASSAGTSGKYEQYF,TGTGCCAGCAGCGCCGGGACTAGCGGGAAGTACGAGCAGTACTTC
TRBV4-1,TRBD1,TRBJ1-1,once,CASSPQGAGFSNTEAFF,TGCGCCAGCAGCCCCCAGGGGGCAGGTTTCTCGAACACTGAAGCTTTCTTT
TRBV6-5,TRBD1,TRBJ1-6,NA,CASSPGQGNSPLHF,TGTGCCAGCAGTCCGGGACAGGGAAATTCACCCCTCCACTTT
TRBV10-2,TRBD2,TRBJ2-2,NA,CASSGGLAGELFF,TGCGCCAGTAGCGGGGGACTCGCCGGGGAGCTGTTTTTT
TRBV19,NA,TRBJ1-4,once,CASSIPPQGNEKLFF,TGTGCCAGTAGTATACCCCCGCAGGGTAATGAAAAACTGTTTTTT
TRBV14,TRBD2,TRBJ2-7,NA,CASSQGLAGGPLEQYF,TGTGCCAGCAGCCAAGGCCTAGCGGGAGGGCCTCTCGAGCAGTACTTC
TRBV7-2,NA,TRBJ2-7,few,CASSLTSGNYEQYF,TGTGCCAGCAGCTTAACCTCGGGGAACTACGAGCAGTACTTC
TRBV12-2,NA,TRBJ1-2,NA,CASPKVTRSVGYGYTF,TGTGCAAGTCCCAAGGTTACGAGGAGCGTTGGCTATGGCTACACCTTC
TRBV9,NA,TRBJ2-1,NA,CASSVDGRTTSEQFF,TGTGCCAGCAGCGTAGATGGGAGAACCACTTCCGAGCAGTTCTTC
TRBV6-5,NA,TRBJ2-5,NA,CASRQTGQETQYF,TGTGCCAGCAGGCAGACAGGCCAAGAGACCCAGTACTTC
TRBV30,TRBD1,TRBJ1-1,NA,CAWSATGTGAEAFF,TGTGCCTGGAGTGCAACAGGGACAGGCGCTGAAGCTTTCTTT
TRBV28,TRBD1,TRBJ1-5,NA,CAIRGQDYQPQHF,TGTGCCATTAGAGGACAGGACTATCAGCCCCAGCATTTT